This T cell receptor (beta chain) was identified in a study of cytomegalovirus exposure and HLA in healthy donors. Findings of the study overall: What TCR beta sequences reportedly achieved was accurate prediction of HLA-A and HLA-B alleles in most subjects. Sequencing probably produced one cluster of sequence variants that were highly shared.

A multiplex PCR was run with 60 Vbeta primers and 13 Jbeta primers. Clones were sequenced by immunoSEQ multiplex PCR, and TCRdb holds only the in-frame ones, with some missing. The repertoire holds tens of thousands of clones, approximately 60% seen once, with 4% to 4.5% in the top ten. This clone was counted between two and nine times. Its specificity is unknown. Germline CDR1 and CDR2: DFQATT and SNEGSKA (reference sequence). Trimming pared 6 bases from V and 11 bases from J, leaving 15 bases between. This CDR3 is built from 11 residues. The V and J genes are TRBV20-1 and TRBJ2-3; maybe TRBD2 (6 bases). The TCR comes from a male donor in good health and CMV-seropositive. Sequencing input: PBMCs. CDR3: CSARSGDGQYF. In DNA form, the CDR3 reads TGCAGTGCGAGGTCGGGAGACGGGCAGTATTTT.